This T cell receptor beta chain was documented in a study of T-cell reconstitution after alpha-beta-depleted transplantation in children. Study-wide results and limits: Surviving recipient T cells and intrathymic progenitors accounted for some patients' high TCRbeta diversity at day 60. T-cell counts and diversity at one year post-transplant came mainly from newly produced T cells. Reportedly, alpha-beta T cells present about two months post-transplant originated from several hundred expanded clones of graft origin.

This CDR3 has 16 residues. V dropped 2 bases and J dropped 5 bases, with 21 bases sitting between them. Germline CDR1 and CDR2: DFQATT and SNEGSKA (reference sequence). The authors prepared the TCRbeta library with unique molecular identifiers. TCRdb passed the PCR reads through MiXCR, listing each CDR3 protein once. The sample gives 700,000 to 950,000 distinct CDR3 sequences, 15% to 20% of which show up once; approximately 5% is in the top ten. Note on this clonotype: Its antigen is currently unknown.

The source is a male patient under 18 who had a stem cell transplant for acute lymphoblastic leukemia, so the T cells may come from the graft donor. Sequencing used PBMCs, mostly from graft donor cells, obtained 360 days after TCRalphabeta/CD19-depleted stem cell transplant. The chain recombines TRBV20-1 with TRBJ1-1; possibly TRBD1 for D (5 bases). CDR3 in amino acids: CSARIFFDGGGTEAFF. Written as DNA, the CDR3 is TGCAGTGCTAGAATCTTTTTTGACGGGGGAGGAACTGAAGCTTTCTTT.